The T cell receptor (beta chain) under discussion was sequenced for a study of shared clonotypes between healthy human individuals. Study results and caveats: Naive subsets usually exceeded memory subsets in estimated richness.

Each subset's genomic DNA was shared equally among a number of immunoSEQ plates. Profiling relied on immunoSEQ multiplex PCR, and the TCRdb table lists in-frame clones only, not all of them. The sample carries approximately 2,000,000 clones, 85% to 95% recorded once. The split of CD4+ cells yielded CD45RA+ naive and CD45RA-negative memory subsets. This clone was counted once. The antigen remains unidentified. CDR3 length: 12 amino acids. Trimming shortened V by 3 bases and J by 7 bases, and 9 bases separated the two germline ends. The germline CDR1 and CDR2 sequences are SGHTA and FQGNSA. The receptor was isolated from a man aged 18 to 30 in good health. Some clones in this sample may be carry-over from other donors' samples. The sample taken for sequencing was naive CD4+ T cells from PBMCs. The subset is: CD45RA+ positively selected. This chain joins TRBV7-2 and TRBJ2-5; D gene ambiguous. Written as DNA, the CDR3 is TGTGCCAGCAGCTTGAATCTGGCGACCCAGTACTTC. Protein product: CASSLNLATQYF.